These 20 T cell receptor beta chains came from one sample sequenced in a study of T-cell reconstitution after alpha-beta-depleted transplantation in children. Researchers prepared the TCRbeta library using unique molecular identifiers, the study reports. TCRdb called the PCR reads again in MiXCR, with one record for every CDR3 protein. This sample yields about 16,000 distinct CDR3 sequences, of which about 7.7% are seen a single time; 36% belongs to the top ten. The material sequenced was PBMCs, mostly from graft donor cells, taken 60 days after TCRalphabeta/CD19-depleted stem cell transplant. The receptors stem from a boy younger than two who had a stem cell transplant for Wiskott-Aldrich syndrome, so the T cells may come from the graft donor.

This clonotype was observed a few times. V and J are TRBV19 and TRBJ2-2; perhaps TRBD2 as D (5 bases). The germline CDR1 and CDR2 sequences are LNHDA and SQIVND (reference sequence). The CDR3 totals 15 residues. V was clipped by 3 bases and J by 4 bases, with 12 bases between them. CDR3 sequence reads: CASSIFGLFTGELFF. The CDR3 DNA reads TGTGCCAGTAGTATTTTTGGACTGTTCACCGGGGAGCTGTTTTTT.

The gene calls are TRBV28 and TRBJ1-3, with D possibly being TRBD1 (5 bases). Germline V gene sequence: CDR1 MDHEN, CDR2 SYDVKM. The CDR3 extends over 15 amino acids. Trimming cost V 3 bases and J 0 bases, with 9 bases left between them. The CDR3 loop is CASSFGGGSGNTIYF. In nucleotides, the CDR3 is TGTGCCAGCAGTTTTGGGGGGGGCTCTGGAAACACCATATATTTT.

This sequence joins TRBV18 and TRBJ1-2, with 9 bases fitting TRBD1. V lost 3 bases to trimming and J lost 4 bases; unmatched junction nucleotides: 0. Germline assignment: CDR1 KGHSH and CDR2 LQKENI. This CDR3 spans 13 amino acids. In DNA, the CDR3 is TGTGCCAGCTCACCGACAGGGGGCTATGGCTACACCTTC. This sequence encodes CASSPTGGYGYTF.

In its sample, this clonotype was seen many times. The chain links TRBV29-1 to TRBJ1-1; D is undetermined. Germline V gene data show CDR1 as SQVTM and CDR2 as ANQGSEA. The CDR3 is 14 amino acids. Deletions cut 4 bases from V and 0 bases from J, with 12 bases between. In DNA, the CDR3 is TGCAGCGTTGCTCGATACACCTTGAACACTGAAGCTTTCTTT. Its translation is CSVARYTLNTEAFF.

To note about this clonotype: The CDR3 ends on some other residue instead of the conserved phenylalanine or tryptophan, so this is likely a read error. The chain couples TRBV5-1 to TRBJ2-1, with 10 bases lining up with TRBD2. The CDR3 spans 16 residues. CDR1 and CDR2 (germline): SGHRS, YFSETQ. After removal of 0 bases from V and 4 bases from J, the junction contained 4 bases not matched to a gene. The CDR3 spells CASSLEASGSYNEQFL. CDR3 nucleotides: TGCGCCAGCAGCTTGGAGGCTAGCGGGAGTTACAATGAGCAGTTCCTC.

The sample holds many counts of this clonotype. J is TRBJ1-5 and V is TRBV12-3 or TRBV12-4, with D hard to call. The CDR3 contains 15 residues. V lost 6 bases and J 7 bases, leaving 19 bases between the germline ends. In nucleotides, the CDR3 is TGTGCCAGCAGCTACTCCCCGGGAATGGGACAGCCCCAGCATTTT. Encoded protein: CASSYSPGMGQPQHF.

This clonotype was found many times. The rearrangement joins TRBV5-6 to TRBJ2-4; the match to TRBD2 covers 9 bases. Germline loops: CDR1 SGHDT, CDR2 YYEEEE. J gave up 8 bases and V 5 bases, and 8 bases lay outside the gene matches. CDR3 length: 14 amino acids. CDR3 sequence reads: CASSRSGRDDIQYF. The CDR3 DNA reads as TGTGCCAGCAGTCGTAGCGGGAGAGATGACATTCAGTACTTC.

The rearrangement joins TRBV5-1 to TRBJ2-5; perhaps TRBD2 as D (6 bases). The CDR3 spans 13 residues. Trimming pared 1 base from V and 2 bases from J, leaving 6 bases between. Germline CDR1 SGHRS, CDR2 YFSETQ. CDR3 bases: TGCGCCAGCAGCTTGCTAGCGCAAGAGACCCAGTACTTC. As protein: CASSLLAQETQYF.

This clonotype has only one observation. The genes are TRBV23-1 and TRBJ2-7; 8 bases are a match to TRBD1. TRBV23-1 carries the ORF label, with uncertain function. Losses at the gene ends were 3 bases for V and 2 bases for J; bases not matched to a gene: 6. The CDR3 sequence is 15 residues long. The CDR3 protein is CASSHRRTGPYEQYF. The CDR3 region has the DNA TGCGCCAGCAGTCACCGGCGGACAGGGCCCTACGAGCAGTACTTC.

This clonotype was seen many times. The chain uses TRBV7-8 and TRBJ2-5; D call uncertain. The V end was cut by 5 bases, the J end by 1 base, with 14 bases between. The CDR3 spans 15 residues. Germline V gives CDR1 SGHVS, CDR2 FQNEAQ. The CDR3: CASSRIWLFQETQYF. The CDR3 nucleotides are TGTGCCAGCAGCCGGATCTGGTTGTTCCAAGAGACCCAGTACTTC.

This clonotype was seen a handful of times. J is TRBJ2-3 and V is TRBV11-2; D is uncertain. Per germline, CDR1 SGHAT and CDR2 FQNNGV. CDR3 length equals 16 residues. Trimming stripped 5 bases from V and 0 bases from J, with 15 bases between. The CDR3 DNA sequence: TGTGCCAGCAGCCCCCTGGAAAGGCTAAGCACAGATACGCAGTATTTT. This encodes CASSPLERLSTDTQYF.

This clonotype was seen a handful of times. This chain connects TRBV20-1 to TRBJ2-1; D gene unclear. Trimming left V 5 bases short and J 9 bases short, with 11 bases between. In germline, CDR1 is DFQATT, CDR2 SNEGSKA (reference sequence). The CDR3 totals 11 residues. The CDR3 sequence is CSAPTRSEQFF. CDR3 nucleotides: TGCAGTGCTCCTACTCGGAGTGAGCAGTTCTTC.

This clonotype occurred many times. The J gene is TRBJ1-5, the V gene TRBV6-2 or TRBV6-3; D ambiguous. The CDR3 contains 15 residues. Trimming removed 2 bases from V and 6 bases from J, with 14 bases in between. The germline gives CDR1 MNHEY, CDR2 SVGEGT. CDR3 DNA sequence: TGTGCCAGCAGTTACACGGGATTTGAGAGTCAGCCCCAGCATTTT. Translating gives CASSYTGFESQPQHF.

The rearrangement uses TRBV6-5 and TRBJ2-6; no clear D. The CDR3 runs 16 residues. Germline lookup yields CDR1 MNHEY and CDR2 SVGAGI. V lost 3 bases and J 0 bases, leaving 9 bases between the germline ends. This CDR3 reads CASSYGSHSGANVLTF. Here the CDR3 DNA reads TGTGCCAGCAGTTATGGGTCCCACTCTGGGGCCAACGTCCTGACTTTC.

In its sample, this clonotype was seen a few times. The chain is built from TRBV19 and TRBJ1-1; D gene unclear. From germline, CDR1 is LNHDA and CDR2 SQIVND (reference sequence). The CDR3 extends over 14 amino acids. Trimming removed 3 bases at V and 8 bases at J, with 16 bases between. The CDR3 is CASSIYWGGSEAFF. CDR3 bases: TGTGCCAGTAGTATTTATTGGGGAGGTTCGGAAGCTTTCTTT.

Many counts were recorded for this clonotype. The chain recombines TRBV10-2 with TRBJ2-7, with 13 bases that match TRBD2. V lost 4 bases, J lost 4 bases, and 7 bases stayed unmatched. Germline V gene data show CDR1 as WSHSY and CDR2 as SAAADI. This CDR3 spans 16 amino acids. The CDR3 nucleotides read TGCGCCAGCAGTGCTGGGACTAGCGGGATACTGTACGAGCAGTACTTC. Protein sequence: CASSAGTSGILYEQYF.

This clonotype was seen repeatedly, ten times or more. The chain couples TRBV12-3 or TRBV12-4 to TRBJ2-7, with D unresolved. Trimming cost V 2 bases and J 3 bases, with 8 bases left between them. The CDR3 has 13 residues. In DNA, the CDR3 is TGTGCCAGCAGTTTACACTCCCTCTACGAGCAGTACTTC. Its protein product is CASSLHSLYEQYF.

This clonotype is termed large. This rearrangement joins TRBV12-3 or TRBV12-4 to TRBJ1-2; D unresolved. V dropped 5 bases and J dropped 4 bases, with 8 bases sitting between them. This CDR3 contains 12 residues. This CDR3 reads CASSRSGYGYTF. CDR3 in DNA: TGTGCCAGCAGTCGAAGTGGCTATGGCTACACCTTC.

This clonotype was observed at least ten times. The J gene is TRBJ2-3, the V gene TRBV7-6, with D maybe TRBD2 (6 bases). Per the germline V gene, CDR1 is SGHVS and CDR2 is FNYEAQ. V was shortened by 0 bases and J by 1 base, with 11 bases between the two germline ends. CDR3 length: 16 amino acids. CDR3 in amino acids: CASSLARGYGTDTQYF. CDR3 DNA: TGTGCCAGCAGCTTAGCGCGGGGTTATGGCACAGATACGCAGTATTTT. The full variable domain, completed using reference TRBV7-6 and TRBJ2-3, is GAGVSQSPRYKVTKRGQDVALRCDPISGHVSLYWYRQALGQGPEFLTYFNYEAQQDKSGLPNDRFSAERPEGSISTLTIQRTEQRDSAMYRCASSLARGYGTDTQYFGPGTRLTVL.

The sample holds many counts of this clonotype. V is TRBV28 and J is TRBJ1-2, with TRBD1 matching 7 bases. With 8 bases clipped from V and 8 bases from J, the junction kept 14 bases outside the gene matches. Germline V gene lookup returns CDR1 MDHEN and CDR2 SYDVKM. CDR3 length: 14 amino acids. Here the CDR3 reads CASRPDRLGRGYTF. DNA for the CDR3: TGTGCCAGCCGACCGGACAGGCTGGGTCGGGGCTACACCTTC.